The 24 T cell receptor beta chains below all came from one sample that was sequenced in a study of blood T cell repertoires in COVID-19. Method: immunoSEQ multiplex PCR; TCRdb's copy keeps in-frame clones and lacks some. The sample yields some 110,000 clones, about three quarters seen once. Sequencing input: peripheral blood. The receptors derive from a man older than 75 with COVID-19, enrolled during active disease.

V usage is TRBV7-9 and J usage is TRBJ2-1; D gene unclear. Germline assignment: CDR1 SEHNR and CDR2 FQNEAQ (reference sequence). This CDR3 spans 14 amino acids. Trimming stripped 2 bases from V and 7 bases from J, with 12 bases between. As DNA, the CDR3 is TGTGCCAGCAGCTTACTTTCGTCAGTTAATGAGCAGTTCTTC. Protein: CASSLLSSVNEQFF.

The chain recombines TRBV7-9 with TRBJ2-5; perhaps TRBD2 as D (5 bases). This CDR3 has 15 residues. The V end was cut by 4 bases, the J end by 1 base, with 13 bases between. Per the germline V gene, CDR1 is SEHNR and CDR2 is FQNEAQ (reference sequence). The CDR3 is CASSSAGETQETQYF. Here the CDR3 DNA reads TGTGCCAGCAGCTCCGCTGGGGAGACCCAAGAGACCCAGTACTTC.

As DNA, the CDR3 is TGTGCCAGCAGCAGCTTAGGTACAGGGGGCTATGGCTACACCTTC. Translated: CASSSLGTGGYGYTF. The V gene is TRBV7-6, the J gene TRBJ1-2; 8 bases are shared with TRBD1. CDR1 and CDR2 from the germline V gene are SGHVS and FNYEAQ. V trimming: 5 bases; J trimming: 4 bases; junction bases outside the gene matches: 9. This CDR3 has 15 residues.

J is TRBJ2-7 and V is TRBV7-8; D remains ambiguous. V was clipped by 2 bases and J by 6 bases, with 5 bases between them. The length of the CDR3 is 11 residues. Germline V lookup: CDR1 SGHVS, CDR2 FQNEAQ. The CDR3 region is CASSLWAEQYF. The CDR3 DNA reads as TGTGCCAGCAGCTTATGGGCCGAGCAGTACTTC.

CDR3 coding DNA: TGCGCCAGCAGCTTGGCGCAGGACAACACAGATACGCAGTATTTT. Amino acids: CASSLAQDNTDTQYF. This chain links TRBV5-1 with TRBJ2-3; maybe TRBD1 (5 bases). The CDR3 totals 15 residues. V was cut by 0 bases and J by 2 bases, with 10 bases left in between. CDR1 is SGHRS and CDR2 is YFSETQ in the germline V gene.

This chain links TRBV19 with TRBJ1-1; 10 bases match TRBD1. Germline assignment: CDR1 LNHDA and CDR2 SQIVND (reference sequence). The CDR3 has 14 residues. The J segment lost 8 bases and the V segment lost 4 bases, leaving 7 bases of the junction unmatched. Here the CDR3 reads CASSTGQGKREAFF. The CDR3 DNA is TGTGCCAGTAGTACGGGACAGGGGAAAAGAGAAGCTTTCTTT.

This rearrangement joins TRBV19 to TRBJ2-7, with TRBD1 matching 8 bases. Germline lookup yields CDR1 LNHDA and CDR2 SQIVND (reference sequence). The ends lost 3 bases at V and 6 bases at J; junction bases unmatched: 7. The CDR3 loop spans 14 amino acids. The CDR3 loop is CASSIGQGFGEQYF. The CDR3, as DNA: TGTGCCAGTAGTATCGGACAGGGATTCGGCGAGCAGTACTTC.

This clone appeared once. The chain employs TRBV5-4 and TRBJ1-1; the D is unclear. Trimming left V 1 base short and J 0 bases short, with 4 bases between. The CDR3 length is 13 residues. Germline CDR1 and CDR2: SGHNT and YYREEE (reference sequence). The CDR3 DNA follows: TGTGCCAGCAGCTTGCCGGTGAACACTGAAGCTTTCTTT. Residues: CASSLPVNTEAFF.

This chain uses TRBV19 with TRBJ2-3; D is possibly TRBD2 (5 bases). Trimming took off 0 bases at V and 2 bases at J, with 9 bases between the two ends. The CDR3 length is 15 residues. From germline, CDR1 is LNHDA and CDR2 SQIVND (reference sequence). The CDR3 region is CASSIEGGFTDTQYF. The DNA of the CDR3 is TGTGCCAGTAGTATAGAAGGCGGGTTCACAGATACGCAGTATTTT. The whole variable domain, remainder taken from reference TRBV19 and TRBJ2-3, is DGGITQSPKYLFRKEGQNVTLSCEQNLNHDAMYWYRQDPGQGLRLIYYSQIVNDFQKGDIAEGYSVSREKKESFPLTVTSAQKNPTAFYLCASSIEGGFTDTQYFGPGTRLTVL.

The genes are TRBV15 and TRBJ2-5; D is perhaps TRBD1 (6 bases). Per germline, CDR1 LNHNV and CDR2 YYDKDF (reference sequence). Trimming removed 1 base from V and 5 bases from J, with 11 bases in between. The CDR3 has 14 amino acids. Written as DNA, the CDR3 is TGTGCCACCAGCAGAGGAAACAGGGCGGAGACCCAGTACTTC. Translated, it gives CATSRGNRAETQYF.

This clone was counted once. CDR3 coding DNA: TGTGCCAGCAGTTACTTCGGCGGAACCGGGGAGCTGTTTTTT. Amino acid sequence: CASSYFGGTGELFF. The J gene is TRBJ2-2, the V gene TRBV6-5; D gene uncertain. The V gene's germline CDR1 is MNHEY and CDR2 SVGAGI. The CDR3 runs 14 residues. The V end was cut by 1 base, the J end by 5 bases, with 8 bases between.

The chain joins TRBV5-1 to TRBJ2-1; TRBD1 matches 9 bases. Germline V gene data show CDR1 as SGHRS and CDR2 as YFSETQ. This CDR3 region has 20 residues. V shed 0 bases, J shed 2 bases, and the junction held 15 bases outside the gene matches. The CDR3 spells CASSLAGRLPGQGTYNEQFF. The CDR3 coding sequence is TGCGCCAGCAGCTTGGCCGGACGTTTACCGGGACAGGGAACCTACAATGAGCAGTTCTTC.

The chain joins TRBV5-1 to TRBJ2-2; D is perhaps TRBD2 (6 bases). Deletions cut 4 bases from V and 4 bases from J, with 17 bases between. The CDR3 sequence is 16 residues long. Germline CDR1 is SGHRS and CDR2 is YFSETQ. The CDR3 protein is CASSPTRSAGTGELFF. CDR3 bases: TGCGCCAGCAGCCCGACTAGATCCGCGGGCACCGGGGAGCTGTTTTTT. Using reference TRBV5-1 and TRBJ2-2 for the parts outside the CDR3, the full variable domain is KAGVTQTPRYLIKTRGQQVTLSCSPISGHRSVSWYQQTPGQGLQFLFEYFSETQRNKGNFPGRFSGRQFSNSRSEMNVSTLELGDSALYLCASSPTRSAGTGELFFGEGSRLTVL.

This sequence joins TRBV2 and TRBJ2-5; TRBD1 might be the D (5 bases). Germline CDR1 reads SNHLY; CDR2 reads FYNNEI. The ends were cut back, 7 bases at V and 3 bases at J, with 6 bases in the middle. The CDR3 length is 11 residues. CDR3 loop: CASKQEETQYF. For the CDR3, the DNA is TGTGCCAGCAAACAGGAAGAGACCCAGTACTTC.

For the CDR3, the DNA is TGTGCCAGTAGTATTACCAGGGCCAATGAGCAGTTCTTC. As protein: CASSITRANEQFF. This chain joins TRBV19 and TRBJ2-1; possible D gene TRBD1, 5 bases. Germline values: CDR1 LNHDA, CDR2 SQIVND (reference sequence). The CDR3 covers 13 residues. The ends were cut back, 3 bases at V and 6 bases at J, with 9 bases in the middle.

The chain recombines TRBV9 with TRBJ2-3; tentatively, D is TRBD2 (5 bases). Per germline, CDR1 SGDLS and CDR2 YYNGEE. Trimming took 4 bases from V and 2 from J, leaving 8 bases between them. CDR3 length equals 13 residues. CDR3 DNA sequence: TGTGCCAGCAGCCGGGATTTCACAGATACGCAGTATTTT. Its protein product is CASSRDFTDTQYF.

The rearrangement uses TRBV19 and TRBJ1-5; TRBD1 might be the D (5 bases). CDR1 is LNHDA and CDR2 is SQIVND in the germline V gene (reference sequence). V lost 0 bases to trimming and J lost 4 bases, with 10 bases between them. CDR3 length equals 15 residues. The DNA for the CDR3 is TGTGCCAGTAGTATAGATCGAGCAGGGAATCAGCCCCAGCATTTT. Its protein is CASSIDRAGNQPQHF.

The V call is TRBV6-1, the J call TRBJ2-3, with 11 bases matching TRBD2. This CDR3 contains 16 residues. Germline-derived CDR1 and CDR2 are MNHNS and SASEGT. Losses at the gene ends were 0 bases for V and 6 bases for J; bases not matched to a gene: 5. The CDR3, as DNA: TGTGCCAGCAGTGAAGCCCTAGCGGGAGGTTCGGATACGCAGTATTTT. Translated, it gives CASSEALAGGSDTQYF.

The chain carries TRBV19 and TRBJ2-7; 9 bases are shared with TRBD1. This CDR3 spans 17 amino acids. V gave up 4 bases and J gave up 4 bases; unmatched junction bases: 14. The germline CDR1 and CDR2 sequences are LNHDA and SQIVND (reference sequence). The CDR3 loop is CASSRSVLSDRGYEQYF. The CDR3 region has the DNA TGTGCCAGTAGTAGGTCGGTTTTGTCGGACAGGGGTTACGAGCAGTACTTC.

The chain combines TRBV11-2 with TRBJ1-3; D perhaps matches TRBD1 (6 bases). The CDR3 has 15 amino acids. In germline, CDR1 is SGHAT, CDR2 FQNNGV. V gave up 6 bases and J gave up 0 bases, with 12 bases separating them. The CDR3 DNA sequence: TGTGCCAGCAGTCAGGACAGATCCTCTGGAAACACCATATATTTT. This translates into CASSQDRSSGNTIYF.

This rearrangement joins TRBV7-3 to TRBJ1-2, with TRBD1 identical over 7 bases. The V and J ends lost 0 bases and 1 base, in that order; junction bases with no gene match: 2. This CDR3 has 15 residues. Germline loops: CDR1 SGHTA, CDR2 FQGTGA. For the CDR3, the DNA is TGTGCCAGCAGCTTAACAGGGGGCCTTAACTATGGCTACACCTTC. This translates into CASSLTGGLNYGYTF.

CDR3 sequence (DNA): TGTGCCAGCAATGGACTAGCGGGAGGGGGAGAGACCCAGTACTTC. Its protein product is CASNGLAGGGETQYF. This chain connects TRBV2 to TRBJ2-5; 15 bases line up with TRBD2. The trim removed 7 bases at V and 4 bases at J, leaving 4 bases unmatched. In germline, CDR1 is SNHLY, CDR2 FYNNEI. The CDR3 length is 15 residues. Full variable domain (missing parts from reference TRBV2 and TRBJ2-5): EPEVTQTPSHQVTQMGQEVILRCVPISNHLYFYWYRQILGQKVEFLVSFYNNEISEKSEIFDDQFSVERPDGSNFTLKIRSTKLEDSAMYFCASNGLAGGGETQYFGPGTRLLVL.

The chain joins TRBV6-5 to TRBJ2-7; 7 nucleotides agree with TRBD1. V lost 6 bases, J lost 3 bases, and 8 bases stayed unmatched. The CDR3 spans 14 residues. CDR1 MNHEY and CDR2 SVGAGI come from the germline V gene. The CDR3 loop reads CASRNSRGSYEQYF. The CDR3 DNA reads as TGTGCCAGCAGAAACAGCAGGGGGAGCTACGAGCAGTACTTC.

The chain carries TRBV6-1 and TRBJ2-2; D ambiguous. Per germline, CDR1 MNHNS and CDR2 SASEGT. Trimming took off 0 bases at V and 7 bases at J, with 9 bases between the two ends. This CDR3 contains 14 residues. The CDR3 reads CASSEAREIGELFF. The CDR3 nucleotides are TGTGCCAGCAGTGAAGCGCGTGAGATCGGGGAGCTGTTTTTT.